The clone carrying this T cell receptor beta chain was observed once. Its antigen is undetermined. This entry is derived from a study of shared clonotypes between healthy human individuals. The overall study: Aged between 18 and 49, the donors were two women and three men. Used for every donor were three CD4 naive, three CD4 memory, two CD8 naive and one CD8 memory plate. Study-wide results and limits: Generation probabilities of non-shared clonotypes were lower (relative to those shared by all four donors).

Some 29,000 T cell genomes (approximately 190 ng DNA) went into each sorted-subset replicate. Produced via immunoSEQ multiplex PCR; TCRdb's table is partial and in-frame only. This table has around 510,000 clones, roughly 95% appearing once. Sample: naive CD4+ T cells sorted from blood. Subset defined: CD45RA+ positively selected. This sequence was found in a woman aged 30 to 39 in good health.

CDR3 DNA sequence: TGTGCCAGCAGGGCCGTGGGACAGGGGAGAAAACTGTTTTTT. As protein: CASRAVGQGRKLFF. V gene TRBV6-1 combines with J gene TRBJ1-4, with TRBD1 matching over 10 bases. V shed 6 bases, J shed 10 bases, and the junction held 8 bases outside the gene matches. The germline gives CDR1 MNHNS, CDR2 SASEGT. The CDR3 is made up of 14 amino acids.